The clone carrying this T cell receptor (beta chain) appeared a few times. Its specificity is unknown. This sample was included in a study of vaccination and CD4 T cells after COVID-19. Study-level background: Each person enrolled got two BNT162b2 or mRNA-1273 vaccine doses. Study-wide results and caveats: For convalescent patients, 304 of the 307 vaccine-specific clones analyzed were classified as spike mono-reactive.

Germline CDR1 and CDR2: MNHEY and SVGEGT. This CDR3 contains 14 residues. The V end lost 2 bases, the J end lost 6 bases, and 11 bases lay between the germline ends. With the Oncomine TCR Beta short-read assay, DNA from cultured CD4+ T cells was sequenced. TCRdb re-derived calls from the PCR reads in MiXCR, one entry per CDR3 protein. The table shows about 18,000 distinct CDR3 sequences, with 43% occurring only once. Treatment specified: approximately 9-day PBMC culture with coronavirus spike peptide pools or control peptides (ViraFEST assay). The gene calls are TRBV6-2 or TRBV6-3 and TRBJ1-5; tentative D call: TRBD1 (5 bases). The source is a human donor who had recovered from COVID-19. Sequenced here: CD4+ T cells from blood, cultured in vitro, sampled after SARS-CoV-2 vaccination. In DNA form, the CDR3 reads TGTGCCAGCAGTTACAGCCAGGGAAGTCAGCCCCAGCATTTT. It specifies CASSYSQGSQPQHF.